This entry lists 32 T cell receptor beta chains sequenced from one sample in a study of blood T cells in healthy people across ages. The use of a sample-barcoded 5' primer and a J-beta primer mix characterized a second PCR of roughly 6 to 11 cycles. Each CDR3 protein is one row after TCRdb ran MiXCR on the 5' RACE reads. Among roughly 800,000 distinct CDR3 sequences listed, approximately 25% were seen once. These same data were also listed under a study on T cells of mothers and their children.

The sequencing sample was made of blood. These receptors all come from a boy between 10 and 17 years old in good health.

The chain uses TRBV12-3 or TRBV12-4 and TRBJ2-6; D is possibly TRBD2 (6 bases). The CDR3 loop spans 20 amino acids. The V end was cut by 1 base, the J end by 0 bases, with 19 bases between. CDR3 DNA sequence: TGTGCCAGCAGTTTAGGGGGTGGAGGGGTCACCAGCTCTGGGGCCAACGTCCTGACTTTC. This codes for CASSLGGGGVTSSGANVLTF.

V gene TRBV7-2 combines with J gene TRBJ1-5, with D uncertain. V lost 5 bases, J lost 0 bases, and 11 bases lay in between. This CDR3 region has 15 residues. Per germline, CDR1 SGHTA and CDR2 FQGNSA. The CDR3 nucleotides are TGTGCCAGCAGCCCCAAGCTTTCTAGCAATCAGCCCCAGCATTTT. Its translation: CASSPKLSSNQPQHF.

This clonotype was seen a handful of times. The rearrangement uses TRBV5-5 and TRBJ2-5; 7 bases agree with TRBD2. The J call may be in error: the DNA end matches TRBJ2-1 better. Germline V gene lookup returns CDR1 SGHKS and CDR2 YYEKEE (reference sequence). The CDR3 loop spans 16 amino acids. CDR3 protein: CASSLAPAGTANEQFF. In DNA form, the CDR3 reads TGTGCCAGCAGCTTGGCTCCAGCGGGGACCGCCAATGAGCAGTTCTTC.

This clonotype was seen a few times. The chain uses TRBV5-1 and TRBJ2-2; no clear D gene. Trimming pared 5 bases from V and 0 bases from J, leaving 14 bases between. The CDR3 loop spans 16 amino acids. The germline gives CDR1 SGHRS, CDR2 YFSETQ. CDR3 DNA: TGCGCCAGCAGTCCTACTTCCACCGCGAACACCGGGGAGCTGTTTTTT. As protein: CASSPTSTANTGELFF.

This clonotype was seen a handful of times. The chain uses TRBV30 and TRBJ1-2, with D possibly being TRBD1 (6 bases). This CDR3 spans 16 amino acids. V dropped 0 bases and J dropped 0 bases, with 14 bases sitting between them. Germline V gives CDR1 GTSNPN, CDR2 SVGIG (reference sequence). The CDR3 loop reads CAWSVSVGQTNYGYTF. CDR3 bases: TGTGCCTGGAGTGTATCAGTAGGACAGACTAACTATGGCTACACCTTC.

This clonotype was detected only a few times. The chain is built from TRBV6-7 and TRBJ2-7; tentatively, D is TRBD2 (5 bases). TRBV6-7 is given ORF status, its function remaining uncertain. This CDR3 has 12 residues. V lost 4 bases and J 3 bases, leaving 7 bases between the germline ends. The CDR3 spells CASSSGNYEQYF. The CDR3 DNA is TGTGCCAGCAGTTCGGGGAACTACGAGCAGTACTTC.

The rearrangement uses TRBV6-5 and TRBJ1-2, with no clear D. The CDR3 loop spans 12 amino acids. From germline, CDR1 is MNHEY and CDR2 SVGAGI. V lost 7 bases, J lost 2 bases, and 8 bases lay in between. The CDR3 nucleotides are TGTGCCAGCAAGAACGGGAACTATGGCTACACCTTC. It codes for CASKNGNYGYTF.

The chain joins TRBV14 to TRBJ2-7; 15 bases map to TRBD2. The CDR3 sequence is 20 residues long. J was trimmed by 7 bases and V by 1 base; bases with no gene match: 17. Looked up from germline, CDR1 is SGHDN and CDR2 is FVKESK. CDR3: CASSQGNRGLAGGIVREQYF. In DNA, the CDR3 is TGTGCCAGCAGCCAAGGTAACAGGGGACTAGCGGGAGGTATCGTGCGTGAGCAGTACTTC.

This clonotype was counted between two and nine times. The chain links TRBV6-6 to TRBJ2-5; tentatively, D is TRBD1 (5 bases). The J call may be wrong; the DNA end is better matched by TRBJ2-1. Germline V CDR1 and CDR2: MNHNY, SVGAGI (reference sequence). This CDR3 contains 12 residues. The DNA for the CDR3 is TGTGCCAGCAGTTCGACAGCTGCTGAGCAGTTCTTC. Protein sequence: CASSSTAAEQFF.

This clonotype showed up just a few times. The chain joins TRBV20-1 to TRBJ2-1; D gene unclear. Germline CDR1 is DFQATT and CDR2 is SNEGSKA (reference sequence). The CDR3 is 14 residues long. The V gene lost 0 bases and the J gene lost 2 bases, with 8 bases spanning the gap. This CDR3 reads CSARDLFTYNEQFF. The DNA for the CDR3 is TGCAGTGCTAGAGATCTGTTCACCTACAATGAGCAGTTCTTC.

This clonotype has at least ten counts. The genes are TRBV13 and TRBJ2-1, with no clear D. Germline assignment: CDR1 PRHDT and CDR2 FYEKMQ (reference sequence). This CDR3 comprises 11 residues. Trimming cost V 5 bases and J 5 bases, with 4 bases left between them. The CDR3 region is CASSANNEQFF. The CDR3, as DNA: TGTGCCAGCAGCGCCAACAATGAGCAGTTCTTC.

This clonotype was seen only a few times. The rearrangement links TRBV28 to TRBJ2-1; TRBD1 matches at 7 bases. The tail of the sequence fits TRBJ2-7 better, so the J call may be wrong. Per the germline V gene, CDR1 is MDHEN and CDR2 is SYDVKM. The CDR3 runs 15 residues. The DNA for the CDR3 is TGTGCCAGCACTAACCCGGGGACAGCGACGATCCGGCAGTACTTC. This sequence encodes CASTNPGTATIRQYF.

This clonotype turned up a few times. The rearrangement links TRBV9 to TRBJ1-6, with a tentative D call TRBD1 (5 bases). The length of the CDR3 is 16 residues. V shed 4 bases and J shed 0 bases, with 11 bases lying between them. Germline assignment: CDR1 SGDLS and CDR2 YYNGEE. The CDR3 bases are TGTGCCAGCAGCCCTTCAGGGAGCTCCTATAATTCACCCCTCCACTTT. Residues: CASSPSGSSYNSPLHF.

This clonotype has more than one count but fewer than ten. This sequence joins TRBV6-1 and TRBJ1-1, with 10 bases identical to TRBD1. In germline, CDR1 is MNHNS, CDR2 SASEGT. The CDR3 sequence is 14 residues long. V trimming: 4 bases; J trimming: 3 bases; junction bases outside the gene matches: 2. This CDR3 is CASSGGTGDTEAFF. The CDR3 DNA follows: TGTGCCAGCAGTGGTGGGACAGGGGACACTGAAGCTTTCTTT.

This clonotype was observed many times. The chain carries TRBV7-9 and TRBJ2-5; no clear D. The DNA end is more similar to TRBJ2-1, so the J call may be wrong. The V gene's germline CDR1 is SEHNR and CDR2 FQNEAQ (reference sequence). The length of the CDR3 is 11 residues. CDR3 sequence (DNA): TGTGCCAGCAGCTTGACGTATGAGCAGTTCTTC. This codes for CASSLTYEQFF.

The rearrangement uses TRBV28 and TRBJ1-2; perhaps TRBD1 as D (5 bases). Trimming shortened V by 6 bases and J by 3 bases, and 20 bases separated the two germline ends. CDR3 length: 16 amino acids. Germline loops: CDR1 MDHEN, CDR2 SYDVKM. The DNA for the CDR3 is TGTGCCAGCAGCGTTGAGGCGGGGGGACTACACTATGGCTACACCTTC. It yields the protein CASSVEAGGLHYGYTF.

In the case of this clonotype: Since a much larger clone is just one base distant, this may be a read error. The chain links TRBV7-9 to TRBJ1-4; no firm D call. Germline CDR1 SEHNR, CDR2 FQNEAQ (reference sequence). The CDR3 loop spans 14 amino acids. The V and J ends lost 5 bases and 3 bases respectively, with 10 bases between them. CDR3 loop: CASSRPAANEKLFF. CDR3 nucleotides: TGTGCCAGCAGCCGACCTGCAGCTAATGAAAAACTGTTTTTT.

The V and J genes are TRBV12-3 or TRBV12-4 and TRBJ1-5, with D perhaps TRBD1 (5 bases). V was cut by 6 bases and J by 9 bases, with 12 bases left in between. The CDR3 loop spans 12 amino acids. CDR3 DNA sequence: TGTGCCAGCAGAGCAGGGAGCCGGCCCCAGCATTTT. The encoded protein is CASRAGSRPQHF.

The CDR3 loop reads CASSPTYRGAPTDTQYF. CDR3 in DNA: TGTGCCAGCAGCCCGACCTATAGGGGGGCGCCCACAGATACGCAGTATTTT. The chain couples TRBV7-6 to TRBJ2-3; D tentatively reads TRBD1 or TRBD2 (6 bases each). Trimming took off 5 bases at V and 2 bases at J, with 20 bases between the two ends. The CDR3 length is 17 residues. Germline V gene data show CDR1 as SGHVS and CDR2 as FNYEAQ.

This clonotype was picked up a small number of times. This chain's CDR3 is CASTNLPHLQETQYF. In nucleotides, the CDR3 is TGTGCCAGCACCAACCTACCCCATTTACAAGAGACCCAGTACTTC. This chain uses TRBV12-3 or TRBV12-4 with TRBJ2-5, with unresolved D. V shed 7 bases and J shed 2 bases, with 17 bases lying between them. The CDR3 has 15 amino acids.

This clonotype was seen a few times. The chain joins TRBV28 to TRBJ2-5; tentative D call: TRBD1 (6 bases). CDR1 is MDHEN and CDR2 is SYDVKM in the germline V gene. There are 13 residues in the CDR3. Trimming removed 10 bases at V and 1 base at J, with 13 bases between. Written as DNA, the CDR3 is TGTGCCACTACCCTGGACAGCCAAGAGACCCAGTACTTC. This translates into CATTLDSQETQYF.

The gene calls are TRBV12-3 or TRBV12-4 and TRBJ1-1; D is possibly TRBD1 (5 bases). Trimming took off 3 bases at V and 7 bases at J, with 12 bases between the two ends. The CDR3 totals 13 residues. The CDR3 spells CASSFVGRGEAFF. The CDR3, as DNA: TGTGCCAGCAGTTTCGTGGGGCGAGGTGAAGCTTTCTTT.

This clonotype turned up a few times. V is TRBV6-5 and J is TRBJ2-7; the match to TRBD2 covers 8 bases. The CDR3 has 19 residues. CDR1 is MNHEY and CDR2 is SVGAGI in the germline V gene. V shed 1 base and J 2 bases; nucleotides not matched to a gene: 16. CDR3 loop: CASSYLIPSGTREAYEQYF. The CDR3 DNA reads TGTGCCAGCAGTTACTTGATCCCCTCGGGGACTAGGGAAGCCTACGAGCAGTACTTC.

The chain carries TRBV4-3 and TRBJ2-5; D remains unclear. The V gene's germline CDR1 is LGHNA and CDR2 YSLEER. CDR3 size: 14 residues. With 0 bases removed from V and 4 bases from J, the gap between germline ends came to 9 bases. The CDR3 DNA reads as TGCGCCAGCAGCCAAGACCGGACGGCAGAGACCCAGTACTTC. Its protein product is CASSQDRTAETQYF.

This clonotype showed up just a few times. The chain recombines TRBV14 with TRBJ2-3; perhaps D is TRBD1 or TRBD2 (5 bases each). Germline V CDR1 and CDR2: SGHDN, FVKESK. Trimming cost V 2 bases and J 4 bases, with 16 bases left between them. The CDR3 is 16 residues long. The CDR3 is CASSQRQAGAPDTQYF. CDR3 sequence (DNA): TGTGCCAGCAGCCAAAGGCAAGCCGGGGCCCCAGATACGCAGTATTTT.

This clonotype has more than one count but fewer than ten. V is TRBV6-2 or TRBV6-3 and J is TRBJ1-4; D is unresolved. This CDR3 is built from 17 residues. V lost 0 bases to trimming and J lost 8 bases, with 19 bases between them. Germline CDR1 is MNHEY and CDR2 is SVGEGT. CDR3 sequence: CASSYSTSRQTGEKLFF. Here the CDR3 DNA reads TGTGCCAGCAGTTACTCGACTTCGCGGCAGACGGGGGAAAAACTGTTTTTT.

The V and J genes are TRBV6-7 and TRBJ1-3; 11 bases align to TRBD1. TRBV6-7 is identified as an open reading frame with a role that is uncertain. CDR3 length equals 15 residues. J was trimmed by 3 bases and V by 4 bases; bases with no gene match: 2. This CDR3 reads CASSFGTGGGNTIYF. CDR3 in DNA: TGTGCCAGCAGTTTCGGGACAGGGGGTGGAAACACCATATATTTT.

The rearrangement uses TRBV27 and TRBJ2-7; tentatively, D is TRBD2 (5 bases). CDR3 length: 17 amino acids. V was cut by 5 bases and J by 1 base, with 21 bases left in between. Germline V gives CDR1 MNHEY, CDR2 SMNVEV (reference sequence). This CDR3 is CASSRSPLAGASYEQYF. The DNA of the CDR3 is TGTGCCAGCAGTAGATCGCCGCTGGCGGGTGCTTCCTACGAGCAGTACTTC.

In its sample, this clonotype was seen a few times. The CDR3 coding sequence is TGTGCCAGCAGTTTAAAACCCGATGGGACCCAGTACTTC. Translating gives CASSLKPDGTQYF. The chain joins TRBV12-3 or TRBV12-4 to TRBJ2-5, with D unclear. The CDR3 is made up of 13 amino acids. V was pared by 2 bases and J by 7 bases, with 11 bases between.

The chain uses TRBV12-3 or TRBV12-4 and TRBJ1-4; 8 nucleotides align to TRBD1. The V gene end was trimmed by 2 bases and the J gene end by 8 bases; junction bases not matched to a gene: 7. There are 15 residues in the CDR3. This CDR3 is CASSLSRQGPEKLFF. The CDR3 region has the DNA TGTGCCAGCAGTTTATCTAGACAGGGGCCCGAAAAACTGTTTTTT.

As for this clonotype: It may be a read error: a sequence one base away is much more abundant. This chain links TRBV20-1 with TRBJ2-7; 12 nucleotides line up with TRBD2. CDR3 length: 15 residues. V trimming: 5 bases; J trimming: 6 bases; junction bases outside the gene matches: 11. CDR1 is DFQATT and CDR2 is SNEGSKA in the germline V gene (reference sequence). CDR3 residues: CSAPTSGSEPSEQYF. CDR3 bases: TGCAGTGCTCCGACTAGCGGGAGCGAGCCGTCCGAGCAGTACTTC.

The CDR3 loop reads CASSLAGKGDTEAFF. The CDR3 DNA is TGTGCCAGCAGCTTAGCAGGGAAAGGGGACACTGAAGCTTTCTTT. This chain uses TRBV7-9 with TRBJ1-1; perhaps TRBD1 as D (5 bases). V lost 0 bases to trimming and J lost 3 bases, with 11 bases between them. This CDR3 spans 15 amino acids. The V gene's germline CDR1 is SEHNR and CDR2 FQNEAQ (reference sequence).